This T cell receptor (beta chain) was observed in a study of early T cells in non-severe SARS-CoV-2 infection. This clonotype has ten or more counts. Its antigen remains unknown. CDR3 length: 14 amino acids. Trimming took 1 base from V and 0 from J; bases not matched to a gene: 0. The germline gives CDR1 SGHTA, CDR2 FQGNSA. Study-wide points: Using VDJdb, the matching emphasized anti-spike CD8 responses while missing private and CD4 specificities.

Tagging with unique molecular identifiers was applied to individual cDNA molecules. MiXCR, applied by TCRdb to the 5' RACE reads, yields one record per CDR3 protein. The data contain 35,000 to 40,000 distinct CDR3 sequences, approximately 6% of them singletons. The V gene is TRBV7-2, the J gene TRBJ2-7; 7 nucleotides match TRBD2. Sequencing used whole blood. The sequence came from an adult who was a healthcare worker with PCR-confirmed SARS-CoV-2 infection or an uninfected control (not recorded which). In nucleotides, the CDR3 is TGTGCCAGCAGCTTAGTAGCGGGCTCCTACGAGCAGTACTTC. Protein sequence: CASSLVAGSYEQYF.